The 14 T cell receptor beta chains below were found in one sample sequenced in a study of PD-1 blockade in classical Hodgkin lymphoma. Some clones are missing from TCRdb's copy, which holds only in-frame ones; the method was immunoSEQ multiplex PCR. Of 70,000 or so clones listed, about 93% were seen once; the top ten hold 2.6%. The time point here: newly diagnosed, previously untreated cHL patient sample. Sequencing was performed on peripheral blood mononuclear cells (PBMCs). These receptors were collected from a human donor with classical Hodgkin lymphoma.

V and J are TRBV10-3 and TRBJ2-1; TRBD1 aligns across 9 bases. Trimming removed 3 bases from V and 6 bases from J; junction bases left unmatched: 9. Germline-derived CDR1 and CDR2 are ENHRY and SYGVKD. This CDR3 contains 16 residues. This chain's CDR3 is CAISEAAGTGTNEQFF. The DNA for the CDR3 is TGTGCCATCAGTGAAGCAGCCGGGACAGGGACCAATGAGCAGTTCTTC.

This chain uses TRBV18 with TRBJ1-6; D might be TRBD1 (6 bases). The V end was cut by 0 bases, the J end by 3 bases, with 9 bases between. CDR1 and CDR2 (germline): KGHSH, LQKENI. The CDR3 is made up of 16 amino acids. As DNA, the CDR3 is TGTGCCAGCTCACCACCTGGGGGCCTCTATAATTCACCCCTCCACTTT. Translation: CASSPPGGLYNSPLHF.

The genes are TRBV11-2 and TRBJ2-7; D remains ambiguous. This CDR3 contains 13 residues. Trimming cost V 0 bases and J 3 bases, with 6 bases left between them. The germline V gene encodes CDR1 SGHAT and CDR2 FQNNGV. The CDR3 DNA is TGTGCCAGCAGCTTAGATATATTCTACGAGCAGTACTTC. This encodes CASSLDIFYEQYF.

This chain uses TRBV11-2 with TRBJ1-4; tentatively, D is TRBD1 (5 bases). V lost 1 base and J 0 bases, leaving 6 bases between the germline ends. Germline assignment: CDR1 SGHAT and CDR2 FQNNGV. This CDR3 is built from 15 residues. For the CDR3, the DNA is TGTGCCAGCAGCTTAGTGGGGGCAACTAATGAAAAACTGTTTTTT. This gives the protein CASSLVGATNEKLFF.

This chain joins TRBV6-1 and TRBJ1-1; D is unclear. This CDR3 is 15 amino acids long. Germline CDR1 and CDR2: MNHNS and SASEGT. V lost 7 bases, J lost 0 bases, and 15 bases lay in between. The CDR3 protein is CASMTARELNTEAFF. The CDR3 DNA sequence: TGTGCCAGCATGACCGCTAGGGAATTGAACACTGAAGCTTTCTTT.

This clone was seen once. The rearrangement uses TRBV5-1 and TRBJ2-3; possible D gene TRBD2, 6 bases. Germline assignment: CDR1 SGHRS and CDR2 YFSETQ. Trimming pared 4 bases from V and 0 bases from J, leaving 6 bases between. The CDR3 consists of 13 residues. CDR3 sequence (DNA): TGCGCCAGCAGCGGGGGGAGCACAGATACGCAGTATTTT. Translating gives CASSGGSTDTQYF.

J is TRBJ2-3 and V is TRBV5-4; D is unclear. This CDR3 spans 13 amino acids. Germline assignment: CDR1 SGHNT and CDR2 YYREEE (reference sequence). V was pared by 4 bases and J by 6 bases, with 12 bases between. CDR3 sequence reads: CASSPVLGDTQYF. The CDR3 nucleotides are TGTGCCAGCAGCCCGGTCCTGGGCGATACGCAGTATTTT.

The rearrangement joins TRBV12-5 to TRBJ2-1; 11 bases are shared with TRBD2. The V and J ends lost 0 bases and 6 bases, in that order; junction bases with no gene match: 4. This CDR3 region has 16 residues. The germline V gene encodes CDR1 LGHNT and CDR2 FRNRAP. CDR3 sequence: CASGLVLTSGINEQFF. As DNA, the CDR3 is TGTGCTAGTGGTTTGGTACTGACTAGCGGGATCAATGAGCAGTTCTTC.

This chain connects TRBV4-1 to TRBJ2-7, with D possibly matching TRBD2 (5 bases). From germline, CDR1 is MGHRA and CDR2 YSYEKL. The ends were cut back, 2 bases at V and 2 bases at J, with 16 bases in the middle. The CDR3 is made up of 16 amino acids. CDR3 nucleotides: TGCGCCAGCAGCCAACACCTGGAAGCGGCTACCTACGAGCAGTACTTC. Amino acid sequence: CASSQHLEAATYEQYF.

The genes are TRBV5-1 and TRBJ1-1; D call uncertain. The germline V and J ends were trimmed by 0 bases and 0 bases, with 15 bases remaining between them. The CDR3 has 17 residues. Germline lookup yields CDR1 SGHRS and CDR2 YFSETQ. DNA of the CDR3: TGCGCCAGCAGCTTGGAAGACGGCTCCCCCATGAACACTGAAGCTTTCTTT. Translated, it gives CASSLEDGSPMNTEAFF.

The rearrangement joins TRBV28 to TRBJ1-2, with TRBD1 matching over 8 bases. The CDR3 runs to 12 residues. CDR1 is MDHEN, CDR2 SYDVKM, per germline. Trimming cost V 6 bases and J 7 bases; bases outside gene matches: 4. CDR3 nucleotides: TGTGCCAGCAGCTCGGACAGGGTTGGCTACACCTTC. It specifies CASSSDRVGYTF.

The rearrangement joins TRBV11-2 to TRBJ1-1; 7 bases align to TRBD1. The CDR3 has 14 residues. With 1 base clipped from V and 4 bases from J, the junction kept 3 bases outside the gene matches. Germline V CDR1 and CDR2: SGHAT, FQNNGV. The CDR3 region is CASSLGRQGTEAFF. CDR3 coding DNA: TGTGCCAGCAGCTTAGGGAGACAGGGCACTGAAGCTTTCTTT.

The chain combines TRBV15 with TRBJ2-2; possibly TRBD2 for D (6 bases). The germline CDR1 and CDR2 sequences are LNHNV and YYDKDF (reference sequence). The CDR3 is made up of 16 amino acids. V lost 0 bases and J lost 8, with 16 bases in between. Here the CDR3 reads CATSREWGERRGELFF. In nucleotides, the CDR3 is TGTGCCACCAGCAGAGAGTGGGGGGAGCGTCGTGGGGAGCTGTTTTTT.

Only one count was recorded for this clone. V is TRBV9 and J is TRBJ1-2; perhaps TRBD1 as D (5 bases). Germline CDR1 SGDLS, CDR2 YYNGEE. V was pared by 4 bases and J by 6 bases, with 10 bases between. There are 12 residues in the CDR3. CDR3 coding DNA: TGTGCCAGCAGCCCCTGGGGGAATGGCTACACCTTC. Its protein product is CASSPWGNGYTF. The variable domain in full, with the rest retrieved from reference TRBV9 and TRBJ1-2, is DSGVTQTPKHLITATGQRVTLRCSPRSGDLSVYWYQQSLDQGLQFLIQYYNGEERAKGNILERFSAQQFPDLHSELNLSSLELGDSALYFCASSPWGNGYTFGSGTRLTVV.